Shown below are 31 T cell receptor beta chains from a single sample sequenced in a study of T-cell memory formation after mild COVID-19. TCRdb itself ran the 5' RACE reads through MiXCR, one entry per CDR3 protein. The sample lists more than 350,000 distinct CDR3 sequences; approximately 15% were seen once. The sequenced sample was PBMCs or a T cell subset sorted from them (not recorded which). These receptor sequences come from a man aged 18 to 30 who had mild COVID-19 (a few samples of this study predate the infection). Cell type and time point are not known.

Only a few counts were recorded for this clonotype. V gene TRBV20-1 combines with J gene TRBJ2-4; D is perhaps TRBD2 (5 bases). The CDR3 extends over 15 amino acids. The germline gives CDR1 DFQATT, CDR2 SNEGSKA (reference sequence). The V gene lost 0 bases and the J gene lost 2 bases, with 11 bases spanning the gap. The CDR3 region has the DNA TGCAGTGCTAGAGACCCTCTAGCTACCAAAAACATTCAGTACTTC. Encoded protein: CSARDPLATKNIQYF.

This clonotype was seen at least ten times. The chain joins TRBV2 to TRBJ2-4; weak D call: TRBD2 (6 bases). V lost 4 bases, J lost 6 bases, and 13 bases lay in between. The CDR3 contains 14 residues. Germline V CDR1 and CDR2: SNHLY, FYNNEI. The CDR3: CASSGGGLGNIQYF. The DNA of the CDR3 is TGTGCCAGCAGTGGTGGAGGGCTAGGAAACATTCAGTACTTC.

Only a few counts were recorded for this clonotype. The CDR3 sequence: CASSPRIDRGTEAFF. The CDR3 coding sequence is TGTGCCAGCAGCCCGAGAATTGACAGGGGCACTGAAGCTTTCTTT. The V and J genes are TRBV7-8 and TRBJ1-1, with TRBD1 identical over 8 bases. V dropped 5 bases and J dropped 4; count of bases not matched to a gene: 9. The CDR3 totals 15 residues. CDR1 is SGHVS, CDR2 FQNEAQ, per germline.

CDR3 coding DNA: TGCAGTGCTAGTTCCCCTGAGAGAGGCTATGGCTACACCTTC. Translation: CSASSPERGYGYTF. J is TRBJ1-2 and V is TRBV20-1; D unclear. From germline, CDR1 is DFQATT and CDR2 SNEGSKA (reference sequence). V dropped 3 bases and J dropped 4 bases, with 15 bases sitting between them. The CDR3 runs 14 residues.

This chain connects TRBV20-1 to TRBJ2-1, with 11 bases matching TRBD2. With 4 bases clipped from V and 2 bases from J, the junction kept 7 bases outside the gene matches. The CDR3 has 16 amino acids. From germline, CDR1 is DFQATT and CDR2 SNEGSKA (reference sequence). The CDR3 reads CSAKKLSGGAYNEQFF. CDR3 in DNA: TGCAGTGCTAAAAAACTTAGCGGGGGGGCCTACAATGAGCAGTTCTTC.

In its sample, this clonotype was seen a few times. The genes are TRBV6-2 or TRBV6-3 and TRBJ2-7, with no clear D. The germline V gene has CDR1 MNHEY and CDR2 SVGEGT. The CDR3 runs 13 residues. The germline V and J ends were trimmed by 2 bases and 3 bases, with 8 bases remaining between them. The CDR3: CASSYPPGYEQYV. In DNA, the CDR3 is TGTGCCAGCAGTTACCCGCCGGGCTACGAGCAGTACGTC.

The chain links TRBV5-1 to TRBJ2-3; D remains unclear. Germline CDR1 is SGHRS and CDR2 is YFSETQ. The CDR3 runs 13 residues. V lost 1 base, J lost 3 bases, and 6 bases lay in between. CDR3 region: CASSLWPTDTQYF. The CDR3, as DNA: TGCGCCAGCAGCTTGTGGCCTACAGATACGCAGTATTTT.

This clonotype was observed a few times. The gene calls are TRBV20-1 and TRBJ2-3; 14 bases line up with TRBD2. The CDR3 spans 19 residues. The V and J ends lost 0 bases and 2 bases, in that order; junction bases with no gene match: 10. Germline CDR1 DFQATT, CDR2 SNEGSKA (reference sequence). CDR3 sequence (DNA): TGCAGTGCTAGAGAGCCGACTAGCGGGGGGGTCACATACACAGATACGCAGTATTTT. Encoded protein: CSAREPTSGGVTYTDTQYF.

CDR3 residues: CSAARGGGNTIYF. DNA of the CDR3: TGCAGTGCTGCCAGGGGGGGTGGAAACACCATATATTTT. The chain recombines TRBV20-1 with TRBJ1-3, with TRBD1 matching 7 bases. Germline CDR1 is DFQATT and CDR2 is SNEGSKA (reference sequence). V gave up 5 bases and J gave up 3 bases; unmatched junction bases: 4. The CDR3 is 13 amino acids.

The chain uses TRBV12-3 or TRBV12-4 and TRBJ1-5; the D gene is possibly TRBD1 (5 bases). The CDR3 has 16 amino acids. Trimming took 7 bases from V and 2 from J, leaving 18 bases between them. The CDR3 nucleotides are TGTGCCAGCAACAAGTGGCAGGGCAGAGGCAATCAGCCCCAGCATTTT. It encodes CASNKWQGRGNQPQHF.

V is TRBV5-1 and J is TRBJ2-1; 8 nucleotides line up with TRBD2. Unmatched junction bases numbered 6, after V lost 4 bases and J lost 0 bases. CDR3 length equals 16 residues. The germline V gene has CDR1 SGHRS and CDR2 YFSETQ. CDR3 in DNA: TGCGCCAGCAGCATTAGCGGGGATAGCTCCTACAATGAGCAGTTCTTC. Its protein product is CASSISGDSSYNEQFF.

This chain uses TRBV7-2 with TRBJ1-2; D not certain. The V gene's germline CDR1 is SGHTA and CDR2 FQGNSA. The germline V and J ends were trimmed by 3 bases and 3 bases, with 8 bases remaining between them. The CDR3 contains 13 residues. For the CDR3, the DNA is TGTGCCAGCAGCTTCAACAGTCACTATGGCTACACCTTC. As protein: CASSFNSHYGYTF.

This chain uses TRBV20-1 with TRBJ2-6, with unresolved D. Germline V gene lookup returns CDR1 DFQATT and CDR2 SNEGSKA (reference sequence). Trimming left V 0 bases short and J 0 bases short, with 6 bases between. This CDR3 is built from 15 residues. CDR3 sequence reads: CSARDVYSGANVLTF. CDR3 sequence (DNA): TGCAGTGCTAGAGACGTCTACTCTGGGGCCAACGTCCTGACTTTC.

This chain joins TRBV20-1 and TRBJ1-5; 10 nucleotides line up with TRBD1. This CDR3 has 15 amino acids. V lost 3 bases and J lost 3; bases outside the gene matches: 5. Germline V gene lookup returns CDR1 DFQATT and CDR2 SNEGSKA (reference sequence). Here the CDR3 reads CSASRQGAFNQPQHF. The DNA of the CDR3 is TGCAGTGCTAGCCGACAGGGGGCCTTCAATCAGCCCCAGCATTTT.

This clonotype was seen only a few times. V gene TRBV5-1 combines with J gene TRBJ2-3; D may be TRBD2 (5 bases). The CDR3 loop spans 13 amino acids. In germline, CDR1 is SGHRS, CDR2 YFSETQ. The V end lost 6 bases, the J end lost 4 bases, and 12 bases lay between the germline ends. In nucleotides, the CDR3 is TGCGCCAGCACAACTAGAACCGCAGATACGCAGTATTTT. Its protein is CASTTRTADTQYF. The whole variable domain, remainder taken from reference TRBV5-1 and TRBJ2-3, is KAGVTQTPRYLIKTRGQQVTLSCSPISGHRSVSWYQQTPGQGLQFLFEYFSETQRNKGNFPGRFSGRQFSNSRSEMNVSTLELGDSALYLCASTTRTADTQYFGPGTRLTVL.

This clonotype was detected a few times. The chain employs TRBV18 and TRBJ1-5; TRBD1 matches 9 bases. V lost 8 bases to trimming and J lost 5 bases; unmatched junction nucleotides: 4. This CDR3 spans 13 amino acids. Germline CDR1 and CDR2: KGHSH and LQKENI. The CDR3 here is CASARDRDQPQHF. DNA of the CDR3: TGTGCCAGCGCCCGGGACAGGGATCAGCCCCAGCATTTT.

The V and J genes are TRBV6-2 or TRBV6-3 and TRBJ1-5; the D is unclear. The V gene's germline CDR1 is MNHEY and CDR2 SVGEGT. The CDR3 covers 12 residues. The ends were cut back, 2 bases at V and 9 bases at J, with 8 bases in the middle. This CDR3 reads CASSYGGLPQHF. In nucleotides, the CDR3 is TGTGCCAGCAGTTACGGCGGTCTGCCCCAGCATTTT.

This clonotype showed up just a few times. One end of the junction does not line up with germline, which may come from a read error. The chain is built from TRBV28 and TRBJ1-2; tentatively, D is TRBD1 (6 bases). Germline CDR1 and CDR2: MDHEN and SYDVKM. This CDR3 is built from 15 residues. For the CDR3, the DNA is TGTGCCAGCAGTTTACCTCCCGGGGCAGGGGAAACCATGGGCTTC. It codes for CASSLPPGAGETMGF.

This chain uses TRBV12-3 or TRBV12-4 with TRBJ2-3; TRBD1 matches 9 bases. The CDR3 runs 14 residues. V lost 6 bases and J lost 2; bases outside the gene matches: 3. As DNA, the CDR3 is TGTGCCAGCAGAAGGGACAGGGCCACAGATACGCAGTATTTT. Protein: CASRRDRATDTQYF.

Of note for this clonotype: With a much larger clone just one base away, this may be a read error. The chain is built from TRBV6-2 or TRBV6-3 and TRBJ2-3; D ambiguous. From germline, CDR1 is MNHEY and CDR2 SVGEGT. Between the trimmed V and J ends, which lost 6 bases and 2 bases, there was a span of 3 bases. This CDR3 has 11 amino acids. Written as DNA, the CDR3 is TGTGCCAGCAGAGACACAGATACGCAGTATTTT. Encoded protein: CASRDTDTQYF.

In its sample, this clonotype was seen a few times. The chain uses TRBV20-1 and TRBJ1-2; TRBD1 is a possible D gene (6 bases). The germline V and J ends were trimmed by 5 bases and 6 bases, with 13 bases remaining between them. The germline gives CDR1 DFQATT, CDR2 SNEGSKA (reference sequence). The CDR3 consists of 12 residues. The CDR3 sequence is CSAPVGGDGYTF. Here the CDR3 DNA reads TGCAGTGCTCCCGTAGGGGGGGATGGCTACACCTTC.

Only a few counts were recorded for this clonotype. The chain combines TRBV11-2 with TRBJ2-5; D is perhaps TRBD2 (6 bases). Germline CDR1 SGHAT, CDR2 FQNNGV. Trimming removed 3 bases at V and 3 bases at J, with 8 bases between. This CDR3 is built from 13 residues. The CDR3 sequence is CASSFSGKETQYF. CDR3 coding DNA: TGTGCCAGCAGCTTTAGCGGTAAAGAGACCCAGTACTTC.

In DNA, the CDR3 is TGTGCCAGCAGTCTTCCGGGACAGGGGTCCCTGAACACTGAAGCTTTCTTT. Translated, it gives CASSLPGQGSLNTEAFF. The chain joins TRBV28 to TRBJ1-1; TRBD1 matches at 10 bases. Germline-derived CDR1 and CDR2 are MDHEN and SYDVKM. V trimming: 5 bases; J trimming: 0 bases; junction bases outside the gene matches: 9. CDR3 length: 17 residues.

Points on this clonotype: Possible read error: a much larger clone is one base away. This chain connects TRBV27 to TRBJ2-2; maybe TRBD1 (5 bases). Germline values: CDR1 MNHEY, CDR2 SMNVEV (reference sequence). The CDR3 extends over 13 amino acids. Trimming stripped 7 bases from V and 2 bases from J, with 8 bases between. The chain's CDR3 is CASTTVNTGELFF. As DNA, the CDR3 is TGTGCCAGCACGACAGTAAACACCGGGGAGCTGTTTTTT.

The V and J genes are TRBV20-1 and TRBJ1-6, with D hard to call. The CDR3 covers 15 residues. With 0 bases removed from V and 0 bases from J, the gap between germline ends came to 6 bases. Germline-derived CDR1 and CDR2 are DFQATT and SNEGSKA (reference sequence). Written as DNA, the CDR3 is TGCAGTGCTAGAGATCCTCCCTCCTATAATTCACCCCTCCACTTT. Residues: CSARDPPSYNSPLHF.

This clonotype was counted a few times. This chain uses TRBV12-3 or TRBV12-4 with TRBJ2-2; no clear D gene. This CDR3 region has 13 residues. Trimming pared 2 bases from V and 6 bases from J, leaving 7 bases between. CDR3 protein: CASSLIPAGELFF. Written as DNA, the CDR3 is TGTGCCAGCAGTTTAATCCCCGCCGGGGAGCTGTTTTTT.

The rearrangement joins TRBV4-1 to TRBJ2-3; D gene ambiguous. CDR1 and CDR2 (germline): MGHRA, YSYEKL. The V gene lost 2 bases and the J gene lost 2 bases, with 8 bases spanning the gap. The CDR3 has 14 residues. CDR3 loop: CASSQTANTDTQYF. For the CDR3, the DNA is TGCGCCAGCAGCCAAACGGCCAACACAGATACGCAGTATTTT.

This chain uses TRBV12-3 or TRBV12-4 with TRBJ1-2; 12 nucleotides agree with TRBD1. This CDR3 has 13 amino acids. V shed 6 bases and J 6 bases; nucleotides not matched to a gene: 2. Written as DNA, the CDR3 is TGTGCCAGCAGGGGACAGGGGGCGCATGGCTACACCTTC. Its protein product is CASRGQGAHGYTF.

This clonotype was detected only a few times. This chain connects TRBV6-6 to TRBJ2-5, with TRBD1 identical over 9 bases. Germline V gene lookup returns CDR1 MNHNY and CDR2 SVGAGI (reference sequence). With V trimmed by 2 bases and J by 5 bases, 6 bases remained unmatched. This CDR3 has 15 residues. This CDR3 is CASSYEDRGRETQYF. In nucleotides, the CDR3 is TGTGCCAGCAGTTACGAGGACAGGGGTAGGGAGACCCAGTACTTC.

This clonotype came up a few times. The chain employs TRBV20-1 and TRBJ1-6; possible D gene TRBD1, 6 bases. Trimming shortened V by 3 bases and J by 7 bases, and 19 bases separated the two germline ends. The CDR3 sequence is 16 residues long. Germline-derived CDR1 and CDR2 are DFQATT and SNEGSKA (reference sequence). CDR3 sequence reads: CSARGPDSRSNSPLHF. CDR3 DNA: TGCAGTGCTAGGGGACCGGACAGTCGAAGCAATTCACCCCTCCACTTT.

CDR3 loop: CASSTDRATYNSPLHF. The CDR3 bases are TGTGCCAGCAGCACCGACAGGGCCACTTATAATTCACCCCTCCACTTT. This rearrangement joins TRBV7-2 to TRBJ1-6; 7 bases match TRBD1. In germline, CDR1 is SGHTA, CDR2 FQGNSA. CDR3 length: 16 residues. Unmatched junction bases numbered 8, after V lost 5 bases and J lost 4 bases. Combining the CDR3 with reference TRBV7-2 and TRBJ1-6 gives the whole variable domain GAGVSQSPSNKVTEKGKDVELRCDPISGHTALYWYRQSLGQGLEFLIYFQGNSAPDKSGLPSDRFSAERTGGSVSTLTIQRTQQEDSAVYLCASSTDRATYNSPLHFGNGTRLTVT.